These 30 T cell receptor beta chains were sequenced from one sample in a study of T cells in Graves' hyperthyroidism and ophthalmopathy. The investigators amplified TCR beta CDR3 regions from RNA transcripts. TCR CDR3 regions were first amplified by RT-PCR with HTBI primers. TCRdb re-derived calls from the multiplex PCR reads in MiXCR, one entry per CDR3 protein. The sample lists hundreds of thousands of distinct CDR3 sequences; 14% were seen once. The sample taken for sequencing was blood. The receptors come from a woman between 40 and 55 years old with Graves' hyperthyroidism.

Ten or more counts support this clonotype. The chain employs TRBV24-1 and TRBJ2-7; possible D gene TRBD2, 5 bases. V was shortened by 3 bases and J by 3 bases, with 14 bases between the two germline ends. Looked up from germline, CDR1 is KGHDR and CDR2 is SFDVKD. The CDR3 sequence is 15 residues long. In DNA, the CDR3 is TGTGCCACCAGTGATACACCCCCCCGGGACTACGAGCAGTACTTC. This gives the protein CATSDTPPRDYEQYF.

The rearrangement uses TRBV2 and TRBJ2-2; TRBD2 matches at 8 bases. Losses at the gene ends were 4 bases for V and 3 bases for J; bases not matched to a gene: 4. The CDR3 loop spans 15 amino acids. CDR1 SNHLY and CDR2 FYNNEI come from the germline V gene. CDR3 bases: TGTGCCAGCAGTGGAGCGGGGGAGTACACCGGGGAGCTGTTTTTT. Protein sequence: CASSGAGEYTGELFF. The complete variable domain, with remaining parts taken from reference TRBV2 and TRBJ2-2, reads EPEVTQTPSHQVTQMGQEVILRCVPISNHLYFYWYRQILGQKVEFLVSFYNNEISEKSEIFDDQFSVERPDGSNFTLKIRSTKLEDSAMYFCASSGAGEYTGELFFGEGSRLTVL.

This clonotype was counted ten times or more. The rearrangement links TRBV6-6 to TRBJ1-2; D gene unclear. The germline V and J ends were trimmed by 0 bases and 6 bases, with 14 bases remaining between them. The CDR3 totals 15 residues. CDR1 MNHNY and CDR2 SVGAGI come from the germline V gene (reference sequence). The CDR3 region has the DNA TGTGCCAGCAGTTACTCGGGATGGGGAGATAATGGCTACACCTTC. Translation gives CASSYSGWGDNGYTF.

On this clonotype itself: The junction departs from germline at one end; a sequencing error may be responsible. The CDR3 spells CARSVIGGMPQHF. The CDR3 DNA sequence: TGTGCCCGGAGTGTGATAGGGGGCATGCCCCAGCATTTT. The chain combines TRBV30 with TRBJ1-5, with 7 bases fitting TRBD1. The CDR3 length is 13 residues. Germline assignment: CDR1 GTSNPN and CDR2 SVGIG (reference sequence).

The V gene is TRBV4-1, the J gene TRBJ2-7, with 11 positions matching TRBD2. This CDR3 spans 15 amino acids. The trim removed 5 bases at V and 2 bases at J, leaving 5 bases unmatched. Germline V gene lookup returns CDR1 MGHRA and CDR2 YSYEKL. CDR3 sequence reads: CASSDLAGGTYEQYF. The CDR3 bases are TGCGCCAGCAGCGACCTAGCGGGGGGAACCTACGAGCAGTACTTC.

The gene calls are TRBV6-5 and TRBJ2-1; TRBD1 matches 11 bases. The CDR3 is made up of 16 amino acids. Germline CDR1 and CDR2: MNHEY and SVGAGI. V shed 2 bases and J 6 bases; nucleotides not matched to a gene: 6. CDR3: CASSYPGQGAFNEQFF. The CDR3 region has the DNA TGTGCCAGCAGTTACCCCGGACAGGGGGCATTCAATGAGCAGTTCTTC.

Many counts were recorded for this clonotype. This chain uses TRBV5-1 with TRBJ1-1, with D hard to call. Looked up from germline, CDR1 is SGHRS and CDR2 is YFSETQ. The CDR3 is made up of 17 amino acids. V lost 1 base and J 1 base, leaving 17 bases between the germline ends. DNA for the CDR3: TGCGCCAGCAGCTTGTTTAACCTCGACGGAAGGAACACTGAAGCTTTCTTT. Residues: CASSLFNLDGRNTEAFF.

This clonotype was counted ten times or more. CDR3 in DNA: TGTGCCAGCAGTGTTTCGGGACTAGCGGCGCTCTACAATGAGCAGTTCTTC. It translates to CASSVSGLAALYNEQFF. The chain is built from TRBV12-3 or TRBV12-4 and TRBJ2-1, with 11 bases matching TRBD2. This CDR3 contains 17 residues. Trimming at V came to 5 bases and at J to 3 bases, leaving 9 bases not matched to a gene.

The gene calls are TRBV3-1 and TRBJ1-3; D gene uncertain. The CDR3 totals 16 residues. Germline V CDR1 and CDR2: LGHDT, YNNKEL (reference sequence). The V gene lost 3 bases and the J gene lost 0 bases, with 12 bases spanning the gap. As DNA, the CDR3 is TGTGCCAGCAGCCATCAGACCGCCCGCTCTGGAAACACCATATATTTT. Protein: CASSHQTARSGNTIYF.

The chain employs TRBV5-5 and TRBJ2-7; TRBD1 matches at 12 bases. The CDR3 is 15 amino acids. Trimming took 7 bases from V and 4 from J; bases not matched to a gene: 9. Per the germline V gene, CDR1 is SGHKS and CDR2 is YYEKEE (reference sequence). The CDR3 here is CASGWGQGAWYEQYF. The CDR3 DNA follows: TGTGCCAGCGGCTGGGGACAGGGGGCTTGGTACGAGCAGTACTTC. The full variable domain, with the rest looked up from reference TRBV5-5 and TRBJ2-7, is DAGVTQSPTHLIKTRGQQVTLRCSPISGHKSVSWYQQVLGQGPQFIFQYYEKEERGRGNFPDRFSARQFPNYSSELNVNALLLGDSALYLCASGWGQGAWYEQYFGPGTRLTVT.

Notes on this clonotype: A much more abundant neighbour one base away suggests this may be a read error. The chain links TRBV5-5 to TRBJ2-1, with 7 bases that match TRBD1. The V segment lost 5 bases and the J segment 4 bases; nucleotides outside the gene matches: 6. Germline V gives CDR1 SGHKS, CDR2 YYEKEE (reference sequence). CDR3 size: 14 residues. CDR3 in amino acids: CASSPDREYNEQFF. In DNA, the CDR3 is TGTGCCAGCAGTCCCGACAGGGAATACAATGAGCAGTTCTTC.

V is TRBV2 and J is TRBJ2-3, with 11 bases aligning to TRBD2. The CDR3 runs to 15 residues. Trimming removed 7 bases from V and 2 bases from J; junction bases left unmatched: 5. Per the germline V gene, CDR1 is SNHLY and CDR2 is FYNNEI. CDR3 amino acids: CASIGTSGHTDTQYF. The CDR3 DNA sequence: TGTGCCAGCATCGGGACTAGCGGCCACACAGATACGCAGTATTTT. Variable domain in full (rest from reference TRBV2 and TRBJ2-3): EPEVTQTPSHQVTQMGQEVILRCVPISNHLYFYWYRQILGQKVEFLVSFYNNEISEKSEIFDDQFSVERPDGSNFTLKIRSTKLEDSAMYFCASIGTSGHTDTQYFGPGTRLTVL.

This clonotype was seen repeatedly, ten times or more. This chain links TRBV28 with TRBJ2-1; TRBD1 matches 9 bases. The CDR3 sequence is 18 residues long. CDR1 and CDR2 (germline): MDHEN, SYDVKM. The V and J ends lost 3 bases and 4 bases, in that order; junction bases with no gene match: 13. In nucleotides, the CDR3 is TGTGCCAGCAGTTTTTTCCCGAGGAGCGACAGGGGGTACAATGAGCAGTTCTTC. This gives the protein CASSFFPRSDRGYNEQFF.

This clonotype appeared many times. This chain connects TRBV7-9 to TRBJ1-5, with TRBD1 matching 10 bases. The junction had 4 bases not matched to a gene; V was cut back by 1 base and J by 1 base. The germline V gene encodes CDR1 SEHNR and CDR2 FQNEAQ (reference sequence). This CDR3 is built from 17 residues. In nucleotides, the CDR3 is TGTGCCAGCAGCTTAGAGGACAGGGGGATCAGCAATCAGCCCCAGCATTTT. Translated, it gives CASSLEDRGISNQPQHF.

This clonotype came up many times. The chain combines TRBV7-3 with TRBJ2-1, with 11 bases matching TRBD2. With V trimmed by 4 bases and J by 8 bases, 7 bases remained unmatched. The CDR3 runs to 15 residues. CDR1 and CDR2 from the germline V gene are SGHTA and FQGTGA. CDR3 DNA: TGTGCCAGCAGCTCAAGACTAGCGGGAAGGGATGAGCAGTTCTTC. This codes for CASSSRLAGRDEQFF.

V and J are TRBV3-1 and TRBJ2-1, with TRBD2 matching 10 bases. Trimming at V came to 0 bases and at J to 9 bases, leaving 11 bases not matched to a gene. The CDR3 consists of 17 residues. Germline values: CDR1 LGHDT, CDR2 YNNKEL (reference sequence). This chain's CDR3 is CASSQDLASGSSPEQFF. CDR3 DNA sequence: TGTGCCAGCAGCCAAGACTTAGCTAGCGGGAGTAGTCCTGAGCAGTTCTTC.

This clonotype was found many times. V usage is TRBV27 and J usage is TRBJ2-7; D is uncertain. Germline V gene sequence: CDR1 MNHEY, CDR2 SMNVEV (reference sequence). CDR3 size: 15 residues. The V end was cut by 4 bases, the J end by 1 base, with 14 bases between. In DNA, the CDR3 is TGTGCCAGCAGTTCATCCCCGATCCCTTCCTACGAGCAGTACTTC. It is translated as CASSSSPIPSYEQYF.

CDR3 sequence reads: CASSLGQVSSYNEQFF. DNA for the CDR3: TGTGCCAGCAGCTTGGGACAGGTCAGCTCCTACAATGAGCAGTTCTTC. V usage is TRBV5-8 and J usage is TRBJ2-1; D may be TRBD1 (6 bases). V was cut by 0 bases and J by 0 bases, with 10 bases left in between. The CDR3 covers 16 residues. Germline V gene data show CDR1 as SGHTS and CDR2 as YDEGEE.

This clonotype was found a few times. The rearrangement links TRBV5-1 to TRBJ2-3; D call uncertain. Trimming pared 4 bases from V and 1 base from J, leaving 13 bases between. The V gene's germline CDR1 is SGHRS and CDR2 YFSETQ. This CDR3 contains 15 residues. This CDR3 reads CASSPVDPRTDTQYF. The CDR3 region has the DNA TGCGCCAGCAGCCCGGTGGACCCGCGCACAGATACGCAGTATTTT.

This clonotype was seen repeatedly, ten times or more. The V gene is TRBV28, the J gene TRBJ2-1; the match to TRBD2 covers 9 bases. The CDR3 loop spans 15 amino acids. V was clipped by 5 bases and J by 3 bases; unmatched bases: 5. Germline V gene data show CDR1 as MDHEN and CDR2 as SYDVKM. The CDR3 sequence: CASSIAGVGYNEQFF. CDR3 coding DNA: TGTGCCAGCAGTATAGCGGGAGTTGGCTACAATGAGCAGTTCTTC. The full variable domain, with the rest looked up from reference TRBV28 and TRBJ2-1, is DVKVTQSSRYLVKRTGEKVFLECVQDMDHENMFWYRQDPGLGLRLIYFSYDVKMKEKGDIPEGYSVSREKKERFSLILESASTNQTSMYLCASSIAGVGYNEQFFGPGTRLTVL.

This clonotype was recorded at least ten times. The V gene is TRBV3-1, the J gene TRBJ2-5; tentative D call: TRBD2 (5 bases). Per germline, CDR1 LGHDT and CDR2 YNNKEL (reference sequence). Trimming took 4 bases from V and 7 from J, leaving 19 bases between them. The CDR3 spans 15 residues. The CDR3 reads CASSLSTRGTGTQYF. The CDR3 bases are TGTGCCAGCAGCCTCAGTACTAGAGGAACGGGGACCCAGTACTTC.

The V call is TRBV20-1, the J call TRBJ1-2; TRBD1 aligns across 10 bases. The germline CDR1 and CDR2 sequences are DFQATT and SNEGSKA (reference sequence). The CDR3 covers 15 residues. After removal of 6 bases from V and 6 bases from J, the junction contained 13 bases not matched to a gene. CDR3 nucleotides: TGCAGTGCCTCCGACGCGGGGACAGGGGACCATGGCTACACCTTC. Encoded protein: CSASDAGTGDHGYTF.

This clonotype was observed a few times. The chain combines TRBV27 with TRBJ2-3; D gene unclear. The V and J ends lost 4 bases and 0 bases respectively, with 5 bases between them. In germline, CDR1 is MNHEY, CDR2 SMNVEV (reference sequence). There are 13 residues in the CDR3. In nucleotides, the CDR3 is TGTGCCAGCAGTTACGCTAGCACAGATACGCAGTATTTT. The encoded protein is CASSYASTDTQYF.

This chain joins TRBV10-3 and TRBJ2-7; weak D call: TRBD2 (5 bases). Per germline, CDR1 ENHRY and CDR2 SYGVKD. Between the trimmed V and J ends, which lost 5 bases and 4 bases, there was a span of 15 bases. The CDR3 extends over 14 amino acids. CDR3 coding DNA: TGTGCCATCAGTAGCACGACGCGGGTTTACGAGCAGTACTTC. Its translation is CAISSTTRVYEQYF.

This clonotype was recorded many times. V is TRBV28 and J is TRBJ2-5; TRBD2 matches 10 bases. There are 16 residues in the CDR3. The V segment lost 7 bases and the J segment 5 bases; nucleotides outside the gene matches: 13. Germline V gives CDR1 MDHEN, CDR2 SYDVKM. The CDR3 spells CASTAASGSLIETQYF. As DNA, the CDR3 is TGTGCCAGCACCGCAGCTAGCGGGAGTTTGATTGAGACCCAGTACTTC.

This clonotype was counted ten times or more. At one end the junction does not follow the germline gene, possibly because of a read error. The chain combines TRBV2 with TRBJ2-1, with 13 positions matching TRBD2. The germline CDR1 and CDR2 sequences are SNHLY and FYNNEI. This CDR3 contains 14 residues. The CDR3: CASSEGTSGILQFF. CDR3 sequence (DNA): TGTGCCAGCAGCGAAGGGACTAGCGGGATTTTGCAGTTCTTC.

Comments on this clonotype: A much bigger clone sits one base away, suggesting this may be a read error. This chain links TRBV28 with TRBJ1-2; maybe TRBD1 (6 bases). Germline CDR1 and CDR2: MDHEN and SYDVKM. With 9 bases removed from V and 0 bases from J, the gap between germline ends came to 11 bases. This CDR3 spans 13 amino acids. This chain's CDR3 is CASKDSTNYGYTF. In DNA form, the CDR3 reads TGTGCCAGTAAGGACAGCACTAACTATGGCTACACCTTC.

This clonotype was recorded at least ten times. CDR3 nucleotides: TGTGCCAGCAGGCATGGAGGGTTCACTGAAGCTTTCTTT. It translates to CASRHGGFTEAFF. The chain joins TRBV12-3 or TRBV12-4 to TRBJ1-1, with D unclear. CDR3 size: 13 residues. The V and J ends lost 6 bases and 4 bases respectively, with 12 bases between them.

There are many counts of this clonotype. The chain recombines TRBV7-9 with TRBJ2-3; possibly TRBD1 for D (6 bases). Germline CDR1 reads SEHNR; CDR2 reads FQNEAQ (reference sequence). V was cut by 1 base and J by 0 bases, with 14 bases left in between. The CDR3 runs to 17 residues. The CDR3 protein is CASSLEGRDKSTDTQYF. The CDR3 DNA is TGTGCCAGCAGCTTAGAGGGACGGGACAAGAGCACAGATACGCAGTATTTT.

This clonotype was detected many times. The V gene is TRBV9, the J gene TRBJ2-3; 7 bases line up with TRBD2. The CDR3 runs 16 residues. Germline assignment: CDR1 SGDLS and CDR2 YYNGEE. With 4 bases clipped from V and 1 base from J, the junction kept 9 bases outside the gene matches. The CDR3 loop reads CASSIAEGGGTDTQYF. The DNA of the CDR3 is TGTGCCAGCAGCATCGCGGAGGGAGGGGGCACAGATACGCAGTATTTT. The whole variable domain, filled in from reference TRBV9 and TRBJ2-3, reads DSGVTQTPKHLITATGQRVTLRCSPRSGDLSVYWYQQSLDQGLQFLIQYYNGEERAKGNILERFSAQQFPDLHSELNLSSLELGDSALYFCASSIAEGGGTDTQYFGPGTRLTVL.